A single sample gave rise to the 26 T cell receptor beta chains below, sequenced in a study of T cell changes during pregnancy in multiple sclerosis. The assay was immunoSEQ multiplex PCR, and TCRdb's table has in-frame clones only and misses some. The sample includes 50,000 or so clones, around 90% of them seen just once. This sample comprised CD4+ T cells from peripheral blood mononuclear cells, obtained in the second trimester of pregnancy. Receptors were obtained from a female donor with multiple sclerosis, enrolled in a pregnancy study.

The genes are TRBV2 and TRBJ2-7; 12 bases are shared with TRBD2. Germline assignment: CDR1 SNHLY and CDR2 FYNNEI. Trimming removed 2 bases from V and 4 bases from J; junction bases left unmatched: 15. The CDR3 extends over 19 amino acids. The CDR3 bases are TGTGCCAGCAGTGAATTCGCCCTCCTAGCGGGGGGGCCGCTATACGAGCAGTACTTC. Amino acids: CASSEFALLAGGPLYEQYF.

This sequence joins TRBV6-1 and TRBJ1-4, with 7 bases matching TRBD1. J gave up 8 bases and V 2 bases, and 5 bases lay outside the gene matches. CDR1 and CDR2 (germline): MNHNS, SASEGT. The CDR3 covers 14 residues. The CDR3 DNA is TGTGCCAGCAGTGAATTAGGGGGCCGGGAAAAACTGTTTTTT. It is translated as CASSELGGREKLFF.

The chain is built from TRBV4-2 and TRBJ2-3, with 7 positions matching TRBD2. This CDR3 spans 21 amino acids. Germline CDR1 is LGHNA and CDR2 is YNFKEQ. The junction had 22 bases not matched to a gene; V was cut back by 4 bases and J by 0 bases. The CDR3 DNA follows: TGTGCCAGCAGCCCCCTGATTAAATGGGCTAGCGGATTAACTAGCACAGATACGCAGTATTTT. Translated, it gives CASSPLIKWASGLTSTDTQYF.

CDR3 nucleotides: TGTGCCAGCAGCGCCGGACTAGCGGGGGGACTAGCCAAAAACATTCAGTACTTC. Translation: CASSAGLAGGLAKNIQYF. The rearrangement uses TRBV2 and TRBJ2-4, with TRBD2 identical over 14 bases. Germline V gene data show CDR1 as SNHLY and CDR2 as FYNNEI. V was clipped by 6 bases and J by 0 bases; unmatched bases: 7. This CDR3 region has 18 residues.

The chain has TRBV19 and TRBJ2-1; D gene ambiguous. There are 13 residues in the CDR3. V lost 9 bases, J lost 0 bases, and 9 bases lay in between. Germline CDR1 reads LNHDA; CDR2 reads SQIVND (reference sequence). The CDR3 sequence: CASTYSSYNEQFF. The CDR3 DNA reads TGTGCCAGCACCTACAGCTCCTACAATGAGCAGTTCTTC.

V and J are TRBV6-4 and TRBJ1-2; D is ambiguous. The germline V gene has CDR1 MRHNA and CDR2 SNTAGT. The V and J ends lost 3 bases and 10 bases respectively, with 15 bases between them. This CDR3 has 13 amino acids. In DNA form, the CDR3 reads TGTGCCAGCAGTGAGGCCCCGACGGGGTCCTACACCTTC. This codes for CASSEAPTGSYTF.

The chain couples TRBV4-1 to TRBJ2-1; possible D gene TRBD2, 5 bases. Trimming removed 0 bases at V and 5 bases at J, with 17 bases between. The length of the CDR3 is 17 residues. Germline CDR1 and CDR2: MGHRA and YSYEKL. The CDR3 DNA follows: TGCGCCAGCAGCCAAGAAGACATAGGGCTAGCACACAATGAGCAGTTCTTC. Its translation is CASSQEDIGLAHNEQFF.

V usage is TRBV5-1 and J usage is TRBJ2-7; D uncertain. From germline, CDR1 is SGHRS and CDR2 YFSETQ. V dropped 1 base and J dropped 0 bases, with 8 bases sitting between them. The CDR3 length is 14 residues. The CDR3 nucleotides are TGCGCCAGCAGCTTGATCGGGTCCTCCTACGAGCAGTACTTC. Translating gives CASSLIGSSYEQYF. The variable domain in full, completed from reference TRBV5-1 and TRBJ2-7, reads KAGVTQTPRYLIKTRGQQVTLSCSPISGHRSVSWYQQTPGQGLQFLFEYFSETQRNKGNFPGRFSGRQFSNSRSEMNVSTLELGDSALYLCASSLIGSSYEQYFGPGTRLTVT.

This chain uses TRBV2 with TRBJ1-3; TRBD1 might be the D (6 bases). The CDR3 contains 17 residues. Trimming removed 6 bases from V and 0 bases from J, with 18 bases in between. Looked up from germline, CDR1 is SNHLY and CDR2 is FYNNEI. The DNA of the CDR3 is TGTGCCAGCAGGGACCGGGACATTCTTAGCTCTGGAAACACCATATATTTT. Translated: CASRDRDILSSGNTIYF.

This clone was observed a handful of times. The V and J genes are TRBV5-3 and TRBJ1-1; TRBD1 matches 7 bases. TRBV5-3 is flagged as an ORF with uncertain function. J gave up 6 bases and V 3 bases, and 14 bases lay outside the gene matches. The CDR3 is 16 amino acids. The chain's CDR3 is CARSSNPAPGGAEAFF. The CDR3, as DNA: TGTGCCAGAAGCTCTAACCCCGCGCCAGGGGGAGCTGAAGCTTTCTTT.

The chain is built from TRBV21-1 and TRBJ2-7; the table's D call of TRBD1 was not tested on the DNA. TRBV21-1 is described as a pseudogene. The CDR3 loop spans 21 amino acids. For the CDR3, the DNA is TGTGCCAGCAGTAGGCCCCCCAACATGGCTACAGGAAGGGATCAAGGGTACGAGCAGTACTTC. Translated, it gives CASSRPPNMATGRDQGYEQYF.

The V call is TRBV19, the J call TRBJ1-1; no reliable D call. The CDR3 length is 15 residues. V was trimmed by 3 bases and J by 1 base, leaving 12 bases between them. Germline V lookup: CDR1 LNHDA, CDR2 SQIVND (reference sequence). The CDR3 DNA sequence: TGTGCCAGTAGTATGGGCCAGGTGACGAACACTGAAGCTTTCTTT. Protein: CASSMGQVTNTEAFF. The full variable domain, its missing parts supplied by reference TRBV19 and TRBJ1-1, is DGGITQSPKYLFRKEGQNVTLSCEQNLNHDAMYWYRQDPGQGLRLIYYSQIVNDFQKGDIAEGYSVSREKKESFPLTVTSAQKNPTAFYLCASSMGQVTNTEAFFGQGTRLTVV.

This chain uses TRBV6-5 with TRBJ2-3, with 7 positions matching TRBD2. Germline-derived CDR1 and CDR2 are MNHEY and SVGAGI. The V segment lost 11 bases and the J segment 2 bases; nucleotides outside the gene matches: 7. The CDR3 runs to 13 residues. CDR3 DNA: TGTGCCTCCGGCGGGACTATCACAGATACGCAGTATTTT. Translated: CASGGTITDTQYF.

V and J are TRBV6-5 and TRBJ1-2; D is ambiguous. With 2 bases removed from V and 5 bases from J, the gap between germline ends came to 12 bases. The germline V gene encodes CDR1 MNHEY and CDR2 SVGAGI. The CDR3 length is 14 residues. CDR3 protein: CASSYGEGLYGYTF. CDR3 sequence (DNA): TGTGCCAGCAGTTACGGAGAAGGCCTTTATGGCTACACCTTC.

The V call is TRBV19, the J call TRBJ1-2; 7 nucleotides agree with TRBD1. Trimming took 5 bases from V and 6 from J; bases not matched to a gene: 6. CDR3 length: 13 residues. CDR1 is LNHDA, CDR2 SQIVND, per germline (reference sequence). The CDR3 protein is CASSQTGADGYTF. DNA of the CDR3: TGTGCCAGTAGTCAAACAGGGGCGGATGGCTACACCTTC.

The gene calls are TRBV11-2 and TRBJ1-1; unclear D gene. Trimming cost V 2 bases and J 2 bases, with 9 bases left between them. The germline CDR1 and CDR2 sequences are SGHAT and FQNNGV. There are 14 residues in the CDR3. CDR3 protein: CASSLSQANTEAFF. In nucleotides, the CDR3 is TGTGCCAGCAGCTTATCGCAGGCCAACACTGAAGCTTTCTTT.

This clone has just one count. This chain links TRBV4-1 with TRBJ1-1; no clear D gene. The length of the CDR3 is 15 residues. Trimming removed 0 bases from V and 0 bases from J, with 8 bases in between. Germline CDR1 reads MGHRA; CDR2 reads YSYEKL. The CDR3 sequence is CASSQDQAVNTEAFF. CDR3 nucleotide sequence: TGCGCCAGCAGCCAAGATCAGGCAGTGAACACTGAAGCTTTCTTT.

In DNA form, the CDR3 reads TGTGCCATCAGTACGACTAGCGGGGGGGGTGAGCAGTTCTTC. It encodes CAISTTSGGGEQFF. This chain links TRBV10-3 with TRBJ2-1, with 14 bases aligning to TRBD2. CDR1 is ENHRY and CDR2 is SYGVKD in the germline V gene. Trimming cost V 5 bases and J 9 bases; bases outside gene matches: 3. This CDR3 is 14 amino acids long.

The DNA for the CDR3 is TGTGCCAGCAGCGGTGGTTGGGGGGGCTTGACAGACTATGGCTACACCTTC. Its protein product is CASSGGWGGLTDYGYTF. V usage is TRBV7-8 and J usage is TRBJ1-2; tentatively, D is TRBD1 (6 bases). This CDR3 is built from 17 residues. Trimming stripped 5 bases from V and 3 bases from J, with 22 bases between. Germline CDR1 is SGHVS and CDR2 is FQNEAQ.

CDR3 protein: CASSSRGLNQPQHF. CDR3 coding DNA: TGTGCCAGCAGTTCGCGGGGCCTAAATCAGCCCCAGCATTTT. This chain uses TRBV6-5 with TRBJ1-5, with D maybe TRBD1 (5 bases). The CDR3 length is 14 residues. The V end lost 4 bases, the J end lost 4 bases, and 11 bases lay between the germline ends. In germline, CDR1 is MNHEY, CDR2 SVGAGI.

The genes are TRBV7-6 and TRBJ2-2, with D possibly being TRBD2 (5 bases). This CDR3 contains 14 residues. CDR1 SGHVS and CDR2 FNYEAQ come from the germline V gene. The V and J ends lost 1 base and 3 bases respectively, with 6 bases between them. The CDR3 DNA reads TGTGCCAGCAGCTTAGTCGGGGACACCGGGGAGCTGTTTTTT. Its protein is CASSLVGDTGELFF.

The chain recombines TRBV19 with TRBJ1-5; unclear D gene. Germline lookup yields CDR1 LNHDA and CDR2 SQIVND (reference sequence). The CDR3 spans 13 residues. V gave up 4 bases and J gave up 2 bases, with 6 bases separating them. DNA of the CDR3: TGTGCCAGTAGTAACGGGGGCAATCAGCCCCAGCATTTT. Amino acids: CASSNGGNQPQHF.

This chain uses TRBV19 with TRBJ2-7; D unclear. The CDR3 spans 12 residues. V lost 8 bases and J 2 bases, leaving 10 bases between the germline ends. The V gene's germline CDR1 is LNHDA and CDR2 SQIVND (reference sequence). Written as DNA, the CDR3 is TGTGCCAGTGCTACGGGTGCCTACGAGCAGTACTTC. As protein: CASATGAYEQYF.

This clone came up once. The rearrangement links TRBV18 to TRBJ1-5; 7 nucleotides align to TRBD1. The CDR3 extends over 13 amino acids. Germline loops: CDR1 KGHSH, CDR2 LQKENI. The V gene end was trimmed by 5 bases and the J gene end by 8 bases; junction bases not matched to a gene: 6. The CDR3 coding sequence is TGTGCCAGCTCAGGACAGGCTCCAAAGCCCCAGCATTTT. It yields the protein CASSGQAPKPQHF. Based on the CDR3 plus reference TRBV18 and TRBJ1-5, the full variable domain is NAGVMQNPRHLVRRRGQEARLRCSPMKGHSHVYWYRQLPEEGLKFMVYLQKENIIDESGMPKERFSAEFPKEGPSILRIQQVVRGDSAAYFCASSGQAPKPQHFGDGTRLSIL.

The genes are TRBV18 and TRBJ2-5; TRBD1 aligns across 9 bases. The DNA end favors TRBJ2-7, so the J call may be wrong. Germline V gene lookup returns CDR1 KGHSH and CDR2 LQKENI. The CDR3 has 15 residues. CDR3 loop: CASSPLRDRVYEQYF. CDR3 DNA: TGTGCCAGCTCACCACTGCGGGACAGGGTCTACGAGCAGTACTTC.

The CDR3 reads CSAIRGEKLFF. The CDR3 coding sequence is TGCAGTGCTATCCGGGGAGAAAAACTGTTTTTT. This sequence joins TRBV20-1 and TRBJ1-4; D unresolved. CDR1 is DFQATT and CDR2 is SNEGSKA in the germline V gene (reference sequence). The CDR3 length is 11 residues. Trimming cost V 4 bases and J 8 bases, with 8 bases left between them.